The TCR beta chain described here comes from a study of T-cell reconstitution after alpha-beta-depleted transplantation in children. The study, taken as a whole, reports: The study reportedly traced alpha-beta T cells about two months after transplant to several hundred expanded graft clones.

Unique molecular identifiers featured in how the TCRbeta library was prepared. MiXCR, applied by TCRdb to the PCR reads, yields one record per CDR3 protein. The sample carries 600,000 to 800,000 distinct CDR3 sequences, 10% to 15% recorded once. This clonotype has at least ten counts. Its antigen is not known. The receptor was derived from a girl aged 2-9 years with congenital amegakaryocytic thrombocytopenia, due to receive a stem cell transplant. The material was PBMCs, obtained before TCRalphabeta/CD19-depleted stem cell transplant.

The CDR3 DNA is TGTGCCATCAGCCCAACCCTGGACAGGAACCACGAGCAGTACTTC. Its translation is CAISPTLDRNHEQYF. The chain carries TRBV10-3 and TRBJ2-7, with TRBD1 matching 7 bases. CDR3 length: 15 amino acids. J gave up 5 bases and V 6 bases, and 13 bases lay outside the gene matches. Germline V gene sequence: CDR1 ENHRY, CDR2 SYGVKD.